A single sample gave rise to the 16 T cell receptor beta chains below, sequenced in a study of blood T cell repertoires in COVID-19 (dated by TCRdb to about 2020). Library preparation employed the immunoSEQ multiplex PCR assay. The source is immuneACCESS, and TCRdb retained only in-frame sequences with V and J called. Part of the clones is not carried over; for the studies checked, unresolved V genes explain less than half of this, and the remainder is unexplained. The table for this sample lists 160,000 or so clones; over 75% of them were counted only once. The ten largest clones take up over 10% of the sample. Sequenced sample: peripheral blood. These receptors all come from a man aged 65 to 85 who had recovered from COVID-19.

The V gene is TRBV7-9, the J gene TRBJ1-4; 9 bases map to TRBD1. The CDR3 is 15 residues long. V lost 6 bases, J lost 3 bases, and 5 bases stayed unmatched. Looked up from germline, CDR1 is SEHNR and CDR2 is FQNEAQ (reference sequence). CDR3 in DNA: TGTGCCAGCAGTCTGGGACAGGGATCTAATGAAAAACTGTTTTTT. It yields the protein CASSLGQGSNEKLFF. The whole variable domain, filled in from reference TRBV7-9 and TRBJ1-4, reads DTGVSQNPRHKITKRGQNVTFRCDPISEHNRLYWYRQTLGQGPEFLTYFQNEAQLEKSRLLSDRFSAERPKGSFSTLEIQRTEQGDSAMYLCASSLGQGSNEKLFFGSGTQLSVL.

The rearrangement uses TRBV5-6 and TRBJ2-3; TRBD1 agrees at 8 bases. The CDR3 length is 14 residues. Germline trimming cut 6 bases from V and 5 bases from J; bases unmatched to any gene: 8. Germline V gene sequence: CDR1 SGHDT, CDR2 YYEEEE. The CDR3 protein is CASMGQGAKDTQYF. The CDR3 DNA reads as TGTGCCAGCATGGGGCAGGGGGCCAAAGATACGCAGTATTTT.

The sample holds a few counts of this clone. This chain links TRBV7-2 with TRBJ1-1, with no clear D. Trimming removed 2 bases from V and 4 bases from J, with 11 bases in between. The V gene's germline CDR1 is SGHTA and CDR2 FQGNSA. This CDR3 comprises 14 residues. The CDR3, as DNA: TGTGCCAGCAGCTTAATTCCGGGTACCACTGAAGCTTTCTTT. It encodes CASSLIPGTTEAFF.

This clone appeared once. This chain links TRBV3-1 (or the pseudogene TRBV3-2) with TRBJ2-1, with D tentatively TRBD2 (5 bases). V was cut by 4 bases and J by 11 bases, with 9 bases left in between. The CDR3 is 11 residues long. Germline CDR1 and CDR2: LGHDT and YNNKEL (reference sequence). The CDR3 loop reads CASSRGVQQFF. CDR3 nucleotide sequence: TGTGCCAGCAGCCGGGGAGTGCAGCAGTTCTTC.

In nucleotides, the CDR3 is TGTGCCAGCAGTTCCAGGGGGGAAATAGCCAAAAACATTCAGTACTTC. Translated: CASSSRGEIAKNIQYF. The J gene is TRBJ2-4, the V gene TRBV6-6; possible D gene TRBD1, 7 bases. The CDR3 is made up of 16 amino acids. The V gene lost 4 bases and the J gene lost 0 bases, with 13 bases spanning the gap. Germline V gene sequence: CDR1 MNHNY, CDR2 SVGAGI (reference sequence).

The rearrangement joins TRBV19 to TRBJ1-5; 7 nucleotides match TRBD1. Looked up from germline, CDR1 is LNHDA and CDR2 is SQIVND (reference sequence). J gave up 3 bases and V 9 bases, and 14 bases lay outside the gene matches. The CDR3 runs to 16 residues. CDR3: CASAELGTALNQPQHF. The CDR3 nucleotides read TGTGCCAGCGCCGAGCTCGGGACAGCCCTCAATCAGCCCCAGCATTTT.

The V call is TRBV28, the J call TRBJ1-1, with a weak D call TRBD1 (5 bases). Germline CDR1 MDHEN, CDR2 SYDVKM. V was clipped by 4 bases and J by 6 bases, with 15 bases between them. This CDR3 spans 14 amino acids. The CDR3 sequence: CASSSIAGKAEAFF. The CDR3 coding sequence is TGTGCCAGCAGTTCAATTGCAGGGAAGGCTGAAGCTTTCTTT.

J is TRBJ1-5 and V is TRBV29-1; possibly TRBD1 for D (6 bases). The V end lost 6 bases, the J end lost 3 bases, and 18 bases lay between the germline ends. This CDR3 region has 15 residues. From germline, CDR1 is SQVTM and CDR2 ANQGSEA. CDR3 region: CSVSTATGINQPQHF. CDR3 bases: TGCAGCGTCTCAACGGCTACAGGGATCAATCAGCCCCAGCATTTT.

This chain links TRBV18 with TRBJ1-4, with D hard to call. The CDR3 has 14 amino acids. The ends were cut back, 3 bases at V and 6 bases at J, with 11 bases in the middle. Per the germline V gene, CDR1 is KGHSH and CDR2 is LQKENI. The CDR3 protein is CASSPQSGDEKLFF. Here the CDR3 DNA reads TGTGCCAGCTCACCCCAATCCGGAGATGAAAAACTGTTTTTT. The whole variable domain, filled in from reference TRBV18 and TRBJ1-4, reads NAGVMQNPRHLVRRRGQEARLRCSPMKGHSHVYWYRQLPEEGLKFMVYLQKENIIDESGMPKERFSAEFPKEGPSILRIQQVVRGDSAAYFCASSPQSGDEKLFFGSGTQLSVL.

There are a few counts of this clone. This chain links TRBV19 with TRBJ2-7; 9 nucleotides line up with TRBD1. The CDR3 has 16 residues. Germline-derived CDR1 and CDR2 are LNHDA and SQIVND (reference sequence). The J segment lost 1 base and the V segment lost 5 bases, leaving 9 bases of the junction unmatched. The CDR3 bases are TGTGCCAGTAGTTCGAGCACCGGGACAGGGTCCTACGAGCAGTACTTC. Its translation is CASSSSTGTGSYEQYF.

This clone was seen more than once but under ten times. The V gene is TRBV7-2, the J gene TRBJ2-2, with 11 bases fitting TRBD2. Trimming took 5 bases from V and 6 from J; bases not matched to a gene: 8. The CDR3 runs 16 residues. Germline-derived CDR1 and CDR2 are SGHTA and FQGNSA. CDR3 nucleotide sequence: TGTGCCAGCAGCCCTAATCCGGGACTAGCGGCCGGGGAGCTGTTTTTT. As protein: CASSPNPGLAAGELFF.

This chain connects TRBV5-4 to TRBJ2-3; TRBD2 matches 7 bases. This CDR3 has 18 residues. The V gene end was trimmed by 2 bases and the J gene end by 2 bases; junction bases not matched to a gene: 14. CDR1 and CDR2 (germline): SGHNT, YYREEE (reference sequence). This CDR3 reads CASSFYGGGPPHTDTQYF. CDR3 sequence (DNA): TGTGCCAGCAGCTTTTATGGGGGAGGGCCTCCACACACAGATACGCAGTATTTT.

In this sample, this clone turned up a few times. The V gene is TRBV19, the J gene TRBJ1-1; weak D call: TRBD1 (6 bases). Trimming stripped 6 bases from V and 1 base from J, with 9 bases between. CDR3 length equals 13 residues. Germline values: CDR1 LNHDA, CDR2 SQIVND (reference sequence). The CDR3 is CASSPTGNTEAFF. CDR3 DNA sequence: TGTGCCAGTAGCCCGACAGGGAACACTGAAGCTTTCTTT.

The V gene is TRBV3-1 (or the pseudogene TRBV3-2), the J gene TRBJ2-3; 9 positions agree with TRBD2. From germline, CDR1 is LGHDT and CDR2 YNNKEL (reference sequence). The CDR3 runs to 16 residues. V gave up 2 bases and J gave up 6 bases; unmatched junction bases: 9. CDR3 loop: CASSQQLGLAQDTQYF. CDR3 coding DNA: TGTGCCAGCAGCCAACAACTAGGACTAGCGCAGGATACGCAGTATTTT.

The V and J genes are TRBV5-6 and TRBJ1-2; D uncertain. Germline V gene lookup returns CDR1 SGHDT and CDR2 YYEEEE. The V end was cut by 1 base, the J end by 2 bases, with 9 bases between. The CDR3 is 14 residues long. The CDR3 sequence: CASSLFERNYGYTF. DNA for the CDR3: TGTGCCAGCAGCTTGTTCGAGAGAAACTATGGCTACACCTTC.

This clone is a singleton in its sample. CDR3 loop: CATSGIDSSRETQYF. CDR3 sequence (DNA): TGTGCCACCAGCGGAATCGACAGTTCGAGAGAGACCCAGTACTTC. This chain joins TRBV15 and TRBJ2-5; D may be TRBD1 (5 bases). Per germline, CDR1 LNHNV and CDR2 YYDKDF (reference sequence). Trimming shortened V by 5 bases and J by 4 bases, and 17 bases separated the two germline ends. The CDR3 contains 15 residues.